Here is one TCR beta chain with its context. Antigen: not known. Here immunoSEQ multiplex PCR was the method, and the copy in TCRdb shows in-frame clones only, minus some. Of about 40,000 clones listed, approximately 81% were seen once; the top ten hold around 17%. The source of the sample is a study of OX40 agonist ivuxolimab in advanced cancers. About the research overall: An agonistic anti-OX40 (CD134) antibody, ivuxolimab, was used to treat the patients. One patient with hepatocellular carcinoma and two with cutaneous melanoma, three in all, had partial responses. Hepatocellular carcinoma, melanoma, renal cell or head and neck cancer occurred in dose-escalation patients. Study observations and caveats: Both CD4+ and CD8+ T cell populations in blood had undergone clonal expansion by week 6 at 0.1 to 3.0 mg/kg.

The V and J ends lost 1 base and 0 bases respectively, with 6 bases between them. CDR1 and CDR2 from the germline V gene are SGHAT and FQNNGV. The CDR3 has 14 amino acids. The rearrangement joins TRBV11-2 to TRBJ2-5; no clear D. The source was CD4+ or CD8+ T cells sorted from blood, collected in a trial of the OX40 agonist ivuxolimab. The clonotype comes from an adult with an advanced solid tumor such as melanoma, head and neck, liver or kidney cancer. CDR3 amino acids: CASSLVHNQETQYF. The CDR3 nucleotides read TGTGCCAGCAGCTTAGTGCACAACCAAGAGACCCAGTACTTC.